Presented here are 14 T cell receptor beta chains from one specimen sequenced in a study of blood T cells in healthy people across ages. For the second PCR, which ran for roughly 6 to 11 cycles, a sample-barcoded 5' primer and a J-beta primer mix were used. TCRdb independently ran MiXCR on the 5' RACE reads; one entry per CDR3 protein. The sample has roughly 680,000 distinct CDR3 sequences, around 21% seen once; the top ten hold more than 3%. The sample was blood. These receptors were obtained from a man aged 65 to 85 in good health.

The rearrangement joins TRBV28 to TRBJ1-5; D is ambiguous. The germline V and J ends were trimmed by 6 bases and 0 bases, with 12 bases remaining between them. In germline, CDR1 is MDHEN, CDR2 SYDVKM. The CDR3 is 15 amino acids. DNA for the CDR3: TGTGCCAGCAGGCAAGGTCCGGTTAGCAATCAGCCCCAGCATTTT. This codes for CASRQGPVSNQPQHF.

This clonotype came up a few times. The rearrangement joins TRBV18 to TRBJ2-3; weak D call: TRBD2 (5 bases). CDR3 length equals 16 residues. Germline CDR1 KGHSH, CDR2 LQKENI. V lost 2 bases and J lost 4, with 16 bases in between. CDR3 sequence: CASSPGWASSADTQYF. The CDR3 DNA sequence: TGTGCCAGCTCACCAGGGTGGGCTAGCTCGGCAGATACGCAGTATTTT.

For this clonotype: Sequence at one end of the junction differs from germline and may be a read error. The chain links TRBV2 to TRBJ1-1; D not certain. From germline, CDR1 is SNHLY and CDR2 FYNNEI. The CDR3 has 15 amino acids. The CDR3 here is CGSSELEGGNTEAFF. CDR3 in DNA: TGTGGCAGCAGTGAATTGGAGGGCGGGAACACTGAAGCTTTCTTT. Full variable domain (rest looked up from reference TRBV2 and TRBJ1-1): EPEVTQTPSHQVTQMGQEVILRCVPISNHLYFYWYRQILGQKVEFLVSFYNNEISEKSEIFDDQFSVERPDGSNFTLKIRSTKLEDSAMYFCGSSELEGGNTEAFFGQGTRLTVV.

Many counts were recorded for this clonotype. The V call is TRBV29-1, the J call TRBJ2-5; a possible D gene is TRBD2 (5 bases). This CDR3 has 16 residues. V lost 2 bases and J 2 bases, leaving 18 bases between the germline ends. CDR1 SQVTM and CDR2 ANQGSEA come from the germline V gene. The CDR3 spells CSVESPDGLIQETQYF. CDR3 DNA sequence: TGCAGCGTTGAATCCCCGGACGGACTGATACAAGAGACCCAGTACTTC.

The chain employs TRBV7-3 and TRBJ2-5; D is possibly TRBD2 (6 bases). The CDR3 sequence is 15 residues long. Between the trimmed V and J ends, which lost 5 bases and 0 bases, there was a span of 13 bases. Germline lookup yields CDR1 SGHTA and CDR2 FQGTGA. In DNA, the CDR3 is TGTGCCAGCAGCCAAGGACGGGGGTACCAAGAGACCCAGTACTTC. Residues: CASSQGRGYQETQYF. Looking up the rest from reference TRBV7-3 and TRBJ2-5 gives the full variable domain: GAGVSQTPSNKVTEKGKYVELRCDPISGHTALYWYRQSLGQGPEFLIYFQGTGAADDSGLPNDRFFAVRPEGSVSTLKIQRTERGDSAVYLCASSQGRGYQETQYFGPGTRLLVL.

The chain has TRBV5-1 and TRBJ2-5; 10 bases map to TRBD2. CDR3 size: 17 residues. V lost 0 bases, J lost 4 bases, and 9 bases stayed unmatched. The V gene's germline CDR1 is SGHRS and CDR2 YFSETQ. For the CDR3, the DNA is TGCGCCAGCAGCTTGGCCTTAAGCGGGAGGGCTGGAGAGACCCAGTACTTC. Protein: CASSLALSGRAGETQYF.

This clonotype has only a few counts. This chain joins TRBV18 and TRBJ2-7; TRBD1 matches at 9 bases. Per the germline V gene, CDR1 is KGHSH and CDR2 is LQKENI. The V and J ends lost 6 bases and 11 bases, in that order; junction bases with no gene match: 14. The CDR3 contains 14 residues. CDR3 sequence: CASSPPDRGTAKYF. The CDR3 DNA reads TGTGCCAGCTCCCCCCCGGACAGGGGAACGGCGAAGTACTTC.

This clonotype showed up just a few times. This chain joins TRBV29-1 and TRBJ2-2; D unresolved. CDR1 is SQVTM, CDR2 ANQGSEA, per germline. V was trimmed by 4 bases and J by 6 bases, leaving 9 bases between them. This CDR3 spans 12 amino acids. DNA for the CDR3: TGCAGCGTTGGCCCCGGGCCCGGGGAGCTGTTTTTT. Translating it yields CSVGPGPGELFF.

The gene calls are TRBV6-1 and TRBJ2-7; 11 bases fit TRBD1. CDR1 is MNHNS and CDR2 is SASEGT in the germline V gene. This CDR3 is 14 amino acids long. V lost 7 bases and J lost 3; bases outside the gene matches: 5. The CDR3 region is CASIRDRGFYEQYF. DNA of the CDR3: TGTGCCAGCATCCGGGACAGGGGGTTCTACGAGCAGTACTTC.

The chain links TRBV6-2 or TRBV6-3 to TRBJ1-1; unclear D gene. The CDR3 is 14 amino acids. Trimming cost V 0 bases and J 0 bases, with 5 bases left between them. From germline, CDR1 is MNHEY and CDR2 SVGEGT. The CDR3 region has the DNA TGTGCCAGCAGTTACTCCCACTTGAACACTGAAGCTTTCTTT. Translated: CASSYSHLNTEAFF.

This clonotype has only a few counts. Germline and junction disagree at one end, which may indicate a read error. V is TRBV18 and J is TRBJ2-7, with D hard to call. There are 13 residues in the CDR3. Germline lookup yields CDR1 KGHSH and CDR2 LQKENI. The CDR3 loop is CAGSPVGPYEQYF. For the CDR3, the DNA is TGTGCCGGCTCACCAGTCGGGCCCTACGAGCAGTACTTC.

The chain carries TRBV29-1 and TRBJ2-1, with 12 bases identical to TRBD2. The CDR3 is 17 residues long. Germline CDR1 and CDR2: SQVTM and ANQGSEA. V gave up 3 bases and J gave up 10 bases; unmatched junction bases: 16. CDR3 in amino acids: CSVDGRLAGASVNEQFF. The CDR3 DNA reads TGCAGCGTTGATGGGCGACTAGCGGGAGCCTCGGTCAACGAGCAGTTCTTC.

For this clonotype: Its ends do not fully match the called genes, so a read error is possible. This rearrangement joins TRBV7-2 to TRBJ2-1, with 10 bases aligning to TRBD2. CDR1 is SGHTA and CDR2 is FQGNSA in the germline V gene. This CDR3 has 15 residues. The CDR3 loop is CASSLASGSLSEQFF. In DNA, the CDR3 is TGTGCCAGCAGCCTAGCTAGCGGGAGTTTGAGTGAGCAGTTCTTC.

The gene calls are TRBV3-1 and TRBJ2-1; 13 nucleotides align to TRBD2. CDR1 is LGHDT and CDR2 is YNNKEL in the germline V gene (reference sequence). Trimming at V came to 2 bases and at J to 6 bases, leaving 4 bases not matched to a gene. This CDR3 has 16 amino acids. CDR3 residues: CASSQTTSGRSNEQFF. For the CDR3, the DNA is TGTGCCAGCAGCCAAACGACTAGCGGGAGGTCCAATGAGCAGTTCTTC.